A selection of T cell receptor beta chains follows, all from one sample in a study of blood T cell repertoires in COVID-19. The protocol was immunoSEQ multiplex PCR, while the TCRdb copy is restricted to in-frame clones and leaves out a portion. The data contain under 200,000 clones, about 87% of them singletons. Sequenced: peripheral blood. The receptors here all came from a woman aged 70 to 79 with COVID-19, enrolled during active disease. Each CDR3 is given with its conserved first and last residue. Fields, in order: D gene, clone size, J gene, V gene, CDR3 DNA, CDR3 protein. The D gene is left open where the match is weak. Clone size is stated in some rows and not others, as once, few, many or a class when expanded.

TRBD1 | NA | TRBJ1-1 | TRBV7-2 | TGTGCCAGCTGCCCCCGACAGGGGACCACTGAAGCTTTCTTT | CASCPRQGTTEAFF
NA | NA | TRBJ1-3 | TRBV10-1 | TGCGCCAGCAGTGACGACAGCGCCGCCGCATTCATCCTCCTCTCTGGAAACACCATATATTTT | CASSDDSAAAFILLSGNTIYF
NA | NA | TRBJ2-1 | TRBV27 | TGTGCCAGCAGTTTTGGCCTGGGGCGGGGGCCGGACAATGAGCAGTTCTTC | CASSFGLGRGPDNEQFF
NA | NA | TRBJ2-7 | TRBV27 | TGTGCCAGCAGTTTACTAATCTCCTACGAGCAGTACTTC | CASSLLISYEQYF
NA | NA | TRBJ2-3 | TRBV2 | TGTGCCAGCAGTACCCTCCGGACAGATACGCAGTATTTT | CASSTLRTDTQYF
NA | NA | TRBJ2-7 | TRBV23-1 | TGCGCCAGCAGTTTCCCGTCGGGTGGCGGGGACTCCTACGAGCAGTACTTC | CASSFPSGGGDSYEQYF
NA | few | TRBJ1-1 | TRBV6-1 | TGTGCCAGCAGTGAATTAGGAGGGAACACTGAAGCTTTCTTT | CASSELGGNTEAFF
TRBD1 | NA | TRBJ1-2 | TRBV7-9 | TGTGCCAGCAGCTTAGTCGGGACAGCCTATGGCTACACCTTC | CASSLVGTAYGYTF
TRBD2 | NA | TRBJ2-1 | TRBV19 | TGTGCCAGTAGTATCAGTGGGCTAGCGGACCGCTACAATGAGCAGTTCTTC | CASSISGLADRYNEQFF
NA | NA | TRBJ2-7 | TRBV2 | TGTGCCAGCACCCGGGGGAAGGGAGGGGGCGAGCAGTACTTC | CASTRGKGGGEQYF
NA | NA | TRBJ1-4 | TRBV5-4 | TGTGCCAGCAGCTTGCCCCAAAATGAAAAACTGTTTTTT | CASSLPQNEKLFF
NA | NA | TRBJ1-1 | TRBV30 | TGTGCCTGGAGTGTCTTGTACAGCCTGAACACTGAAGCTTTCTTT | CAWSVLYSLNTEAFF
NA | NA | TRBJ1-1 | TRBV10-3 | TGTGCCATCAGTGAGTCGAACAGGGACGCTGAAGCTTTCTTT | CAISESNRDAEAFF
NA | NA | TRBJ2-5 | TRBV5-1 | TGCGCCAGCAGCTTAGGGGGGGAAGAGACCCAGTACTTC | CASSLGGEETQYF
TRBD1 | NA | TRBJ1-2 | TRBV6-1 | TGTGCCAGCAGTACAACGGGACAGATTTATGGCTACACCTTC | CASSTTGQIYGYTF
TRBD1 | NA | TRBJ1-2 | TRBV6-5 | TGTGCCAGCAGCCCGGGACAGGCCAACTATGGCTACACCTTC | CASSPGQANYGYTF
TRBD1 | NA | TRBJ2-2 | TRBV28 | TGTGCCAGCAGCCCGACAGGGGATTACACCGGGGAGCTGTTTTTT | CASSPTGDYTGELFF
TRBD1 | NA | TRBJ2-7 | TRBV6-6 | TGTGCCAGCAGTTACTCACGGGACAGGGTTTCCTACGAGCAGTACTTC | CASSYSRDRVSYEQYF
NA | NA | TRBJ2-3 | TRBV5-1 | TGCGCCAGCAGCTTGGGGGGCAGAAGCACAGATACGCAGTATTTT | CASSLGGRSTDTQYF
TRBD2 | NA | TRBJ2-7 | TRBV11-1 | TGTGCCAGCAGCAAGACTAGCGGGGAGGCCTACGAGCAGTACTTC | CASSKTSGEAYEQYF
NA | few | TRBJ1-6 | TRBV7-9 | TGTGCCAGCAGCTCCGGGCGGGATTCACCCCTCCACTTT | CASSSGRDSPLHF
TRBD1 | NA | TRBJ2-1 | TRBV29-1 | TGCAGCGTTGGGGGGGGACAGGGGAGCTACAATGAGCAGTTCTTC | CSVGGGQGSYNEQFF
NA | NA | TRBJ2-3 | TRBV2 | TGTGCCAGCAGTGACCGCGGGACTAGCACAGATACGCAGTATTTT | CASSDRGTSTDTQYF
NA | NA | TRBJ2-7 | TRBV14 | TGTGCCAGCAGCCAAGTGGAGGGCTCCTACGAGCAGTACTTC | CASSQVEGSYEQYF
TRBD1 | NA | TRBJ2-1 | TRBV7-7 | TGTGCCAGCAGCAGACAGGGGGCCCCCTACAATGAGCAGTTCTTC | CASSRQGAPYNEQFF
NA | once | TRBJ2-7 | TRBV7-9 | TGTGCCGGCAGCTTACAGGGCTACGAGCAGTACTTC | CAGSLQGYEQYF
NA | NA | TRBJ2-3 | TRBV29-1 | TGCAGCGTTGTAAGAGGAACTAGCTCCGATACGCAGTATTTT | CSVVRGTSSDTQYF
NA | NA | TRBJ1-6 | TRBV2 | TGTGCCAGCAGTGACGGGTGGAGGGCCCATAATTCACCCCTCCACTTT | CASSDGWRAHNSPLHF
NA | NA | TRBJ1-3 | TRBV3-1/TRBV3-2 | TGTGCCAGCAGCCAAGACTCCGTAAACACCATATATTTT | CASSQDSVNTIYF
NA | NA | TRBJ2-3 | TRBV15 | TGTGCCACCAGCAGAGCTGAAGGCGGGATAGAGGATACGCAGTATTTT | CATSRAEGGIEDTQYF
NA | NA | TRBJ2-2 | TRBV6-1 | TGTGCCAGCAGTGAAAATTTTGGGGCGTCGACCGGGGAGCTGTTTTTT | CASSENFGASTGELFF
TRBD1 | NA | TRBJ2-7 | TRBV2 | TGTGCCAGCACTCGACCCTCCGACAGGGGTCTGTACTTC | CASTRPSDRGLYF
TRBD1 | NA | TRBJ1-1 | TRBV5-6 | TGTGCCAGCTATCGACAGGGGGGGACTGAAGCTTTCTTT | CASYRQGGTEAFF
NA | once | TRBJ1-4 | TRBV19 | TGTGCCAGTAGTATAACGACATTAACTAATGAAAAACTGTTTTTT | CASSITTLTNEKLFF
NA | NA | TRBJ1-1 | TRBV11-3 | TGTGCCAGCAGCCCAGGCAGCATGAACACTGAAGCTTTCTTT | CASSPGSMNTEAFF
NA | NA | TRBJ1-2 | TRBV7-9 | TGTGCCAGCAGCTTGGAGGACTCCGCCTATGGCTACACCTTC | CASSLEDSAYGYTF
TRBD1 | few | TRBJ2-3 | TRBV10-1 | TGCGCCAGCAGTGATTTGGGACAGGGGTCAGATACGCAGTATTTT | CASSDLGQGSDTQYF
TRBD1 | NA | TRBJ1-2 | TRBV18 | TGTGCCAGCTCACCCCGATGGTCAGGGGGCGTCGACCTAGCTAACTATGGCTACACCTTC | CASSPRWSGGVDLANYGYTF
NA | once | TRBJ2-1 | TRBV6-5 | TGTGCCAGCAAAGGGTCCAAGAGGGTTTCCGATGAGCAGTTCTTC | CASKGSKRVSDEQFF
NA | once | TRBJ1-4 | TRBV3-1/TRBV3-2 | TGTGCCAGCAGCCGGTCCGATCGTAGGACAGCAACTAATGAAAAACTGTTTTTT | CASSRSDRRTATNEKLFF
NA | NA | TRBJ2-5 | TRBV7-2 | TGTGCCAGCAGCCTACAAGAGACCCAGTACTTC | CASSLQETQYF
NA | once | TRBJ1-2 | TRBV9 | TGTGCCAGCAGCGTAACGTTGGAGGACTATGGCTACACCTTC | CASSVTLEDYGYTF
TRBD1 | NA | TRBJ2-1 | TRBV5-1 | TGCGCCAGCAGCTCACAGGGGGCAAGCAATGAGCAGTTCTTC | CASSSQGASNEQFF
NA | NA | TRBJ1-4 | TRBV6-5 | TGTGCCAGCAGTTACTCTTGGGCAGGGGATGAAAAACTGTTTTTT | CASSYSWAGDEKLFF
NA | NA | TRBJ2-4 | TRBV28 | TGTGCCAGCAGTTTATTGCGGGGAGTGGCCAAAAACATTCAGTACTTC | CASSLLRGVAKNIQYF
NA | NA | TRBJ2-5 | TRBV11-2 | TGTGCCAGCAGCTTAGGGGTGCTCGGGAGTCAAGAGACCCAGTACTTC | CASSLGVLGSQETQYF
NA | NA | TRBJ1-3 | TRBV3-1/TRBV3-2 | TGTGCCAGCAGCCATCAGGTTGGAAACACCATATATTTT | CASSHQVGNTIYF
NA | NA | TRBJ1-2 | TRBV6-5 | TGTGCCAGCAGCCGACGTACAGTAAATGGCTACACCTTC | CASSRRTVNGYTF
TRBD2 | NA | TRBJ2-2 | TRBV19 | TGTGCCAGTACTAAACTAGCGGGGATGAACACCGGGGAGCTGTTTTTT | CASTKLAGMNTGELFF
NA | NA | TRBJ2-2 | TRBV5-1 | TGCGCCAGCAGCTTTGACAGGACTTACACCGGGGAGCTGTTTTTT | CASSFDRTYTGELFF